A selection of T cell receptor beta chains follows, all from one sample in a study of blood T cell repertoires in COVID-19. Profiling relied on immunoSEQ multiplex PCR, and the TCRdb table lists in-frame clones only, not all of them. The data contain about 25,000 clones, roughly 80% of them singletons. The sequencing sample was made of peripheral blood. These receptors were collected from a man in his forties or fifties with active or convalescent COVID-19. The CDR3 runs from the conserved cysteine through the conserved F or W. The order of the fields is D gene, V gene, clone size, J gene, CDR3 protein, CDR3 DNA. The D gene is left open where the match is weak. The listing skips clone size in some rows; elsewhere it reads once, few, many or a size class.

TRBD2,TRBV27,.,TRBJ2-1,CASKASGRSISYNEQFF,TGTGCCAGCAAGGCTAGCGGGAGGTCAATCTCCTACAATGAGCAGTTCTTC
.,TRBV7-7,.,TRBJ1-4,CASSLTVNEKLFF,TGTGCTAGCAGCCTCACAGTAAATGAAAAACTGTTTTTT
.,TRBV5-4,.,TRBJ1-3,CATQTNSGNTIYF,TGTGCCACCCAGACAAACTCTGGAAACACCATATATTTT
TRBD2,TRBV6-5,once,TRBJ2-7,CASSYAGLAGNYEQYF,TGTGCCAGCAGTTACGCGGGACTAGCGGGAAACTACGAGCAGTACTTC
.,TRBV10-3,.,TRBJ1-6,CAISELGQAYNSPLHF,TGTGCCATCAGTGAGTTAGGACAAGCCTATAATTCACCCCTCCACTTT
.,TRBV6-5,.,TRBJ2-7,CASSYQEDSYEQYF,TGTGCCAGCAGTTATCAGGAGGATTCCTACGAGCAGTACTTC
.,TRBV19,once,TRBJ1-3,CASRRVGGNTIYF,TGTGCCAGCCGGAGGGTAGGAGGAAACACCATATATTTT
.,TRBV9,.,TRBJ1-1,CASSVVPGAMNTEAFF,TGTGCCAGCAGCGTAGTTCCAGGGGCCATGAACACTGAAGCTTTCTTT
TRBD2,TRBV28,.,TRBJ2-7,CASRRLAGGSYEQYF,TGTGCCAGCAGAAGACTAGCGGGGGGCTCCTACGAGCAGTACTTC
TRBD1,TRBV5-1,once,TRBJ2-2,CASSLALAGQGTGELFF,TGCGCCAGCAGCTTGGCCTTGGCGGGACAGGGAACCGGGGAGCTGTTTTTT
.,TRBV18,.,TRBJ1-6,CASSPGGNSPLHF,TGTGCCAGCTCACCAGGAGGCAATTCACCCCTCCACTTT
TRBD1,TRBV5-4,.,TRBJ1-1,CASSNRQDRGLVAFF,TGTGCCAGCAGTAATAGACAGGACAGGGGGCTGGTAGCTTTCTTT
TRBD1,TRBV6-5,.,TRBJ2-5,CASSRTGREETQYF,TGTGCCAGCAGCCGGACAGGGAGAGAAGAGACCCAGTACTTC
.,TRBV21-1,.,TRBJ2-1,CASSSRSVSYNEQFF,TGTGCCAGCAGCTCCCGGAGTGTCTCCTACAATGAGCAGTTCTTC
TRBD2,TRBV20-1,.,TRBJ2-2,CSASASGGISGELFF,TGCAGTGCTAGTGCTAGCGGGGGGATTTCCGGGGAGCTGTTTTTT
TRBD1,TRBV9,.,TRBJ2-5,CASSPRTGVETQYF,TGTGCCAGCAGCCCCCGGACAGGGGTGGAGACCCAGTACTTC
.,TRBV19,.,TRBJ1-4,CASSPTGSNIEKLFF,TGTGCCAGTAGCCCCACAGGGAGCAACATTGAAAAACTGTTTTTT
TRBD1,TRBV19,.,TRBJ2-2,CASTRPDRGLAGELFF,TGTGCCAGTACAAGACCGGACAGGGGGCTCGCCGGGGAGCTGTTTTTT
TRBD1,TRBV6-5,.,TRBJ1-1,CASSNRGNTEAFF,TGTGCCAGCAGTAACAGGGGAAACACTGAAGCTTTCTTT
TRBD1,TRBV9,.,TRBJ1-3,CASSTGTGGNTIYF,TGTGCCAGCAGCACTGGGACAGGGGGAAACACCATATATTTT
.,TRBV5-6,.,TRBJ1-1,CASSSYRLLNTEAFF,TGTGCCAGCAGCTCTTACAGGCTCTTGAACACTGAAGCTTTCTTT
TRBD2,TRBV2,.,TRBJ2-4,CASRGLAEVAKNIQYF,TGTGCCAGCAGGGGACTAGCGGAGGTAGCCAAAAACATTCAGTACTTC
.,TRBV6-5,.,TRBJ1-2,CASSYFGGNYGYTF,TGTGCCAGCAGTTACTTCGGCGGCAACTATGGCTACACCTTC
.,TRBV12-1,.,TRBJ1-2,CASSFVVGDYGYTF,TGTGCCAGCAGCTTTGTCGTCGGAGACTATGGCTACACCTTC
.,TRBV18,.,TRBJ1-1,CASQEQTNTEAFF,TGTGCCAGCCAGGAACAGACGAACACTGAAGCTTTCTTT
TRBD2,TRBV9,.,TRBJ2-3,CASSVARTGGADTQYF,TGTGCCAGCAGCGTAGCCCGGACGGGGGGGGCAGATACGCAGTATTTT
.,TRBV11-3,.,TRBJ2-5,CASSLVLETQYF,TGTGCCAGCAGCTTAGTCCTGGAGACCCAGTACTTC
TRBD2,TRBV4-2,few,TRBJ2-3,CASSQDSGTGGDTQYF,TGTGCCAGCAGCCAAGATAGCGGGACTGGGGGAGATACGCAGTATTTT
TRBD2,TRBV6-1,.,TRBJ2-1,CASSESGTYNEQFF,TGTGCCAGCAGTGAAAGCGGGACCTACAATGAGCAGTTCTTC
.,TRBV11-2,few,TRBJ2-7,CASSLEQGAFDEQYF,TGTGCCAGCAGCCTAGAGCAAGGGGCCTTTGACGAGCAGTACTTC
.,TRBV6-5,.,TRBJ1-6,CATWNGGRELLHF,TGTGCCACCTGGAACGGGGGAAGAGAACTCCTCCACTTT
.,TRBV6-4,.,TRBJ1-2,CASSVAGLYGYTF,TGTGCCAGCAGTGTGGCAGGACTCTATGGCTACACCTTC
.,TRBV19,.,TRBJ2-7,CASRSRNTYEQYF,TGTGCCAGTAGGAGCCGTAATACCTACGAGCAGTACTTC
.,TRBV12-5,.,TRBJ1-2,CASGFVTLDGNNYGYTF,TGTGCTAGTGGTTTTGTCACCCTCGACGGGAATAACTATGGCTACACCTTC
TRBD2,TRBV6-1,.,TRBJ2-7,CASSEGLAGVYEQYF,TGTGCCAGCAGTGAGGGACTAGCGGGAGTATACGAGCAGTACTTC
.,TRBV5-1,.,TRBJ2-1,CASSPGTFNLNEQFF,TGCGCCAGCAGCCCCGGGACATTTAATCTCAATGAGCAGTTCTTC
.,TRBV29-1,.,TRBJ2-5,CSVDRFQETQYF,TGCAGCGTCGACAGGTTCCAAGAGACCCAGTACTTC